This TCR beta chain was identified during a study of cytomegalovirus exposure and HLA in healthy donors. CDR1 LGHNA and CDR2 YSLEER come from the germline V gene. Trimming took 0 bases from V and 5 from J; bases not matched to a gene: 7. The CDR3 consists of 17 residues. This table comes from immunoSEQ multiplex PCR, and its TCRdb copy is limited to in-frame clones, with some not included. The data hold 80,000 to 90,000 clones, with approximately 96% observed a single time. Notes on the study in general: Among TCR beta chains, those listed as cytomegalovirus-associated numbered around 180.

Remarks on this clone: Its antigen remains unknown.

The clonotype originates from a man between 18 and 35 years old in good health and CMV-seronegative. The chain links TRBV4-3 to TRBJ2-3; 11 bases map to TRBD2. Sequenced: PBMCs. The CDR3 nucleotides are TGCGCCAGCAGCCAAGAGGGGCTAGCGGGGGGAGGAGATACGCAGTATTTT. Translation: CASSQEGLAGGGDTQYF.